The T cell receptor beta chain described here comes from a study of cytomegalovirus exposure and HLA in healthy donors (dated by TCRdb to between 2016 and 2019). With regard to the full study: According to an earlier analysis of 450 to 650 of the donors, some 170 million T cells yielded roughly 110 million unique TCR beta sequences and 250 to 350 Gb of sequence data. An early release covering around 630 HLA-typed donors comprised about 300 gigabases of sequencing data and around 80 million unique TCR sequences. Among the roughly 390 genotyped donors, approximately 77% belonged to the genetic ancestry cluster associated with self-reported Caucasian donors. The study was designed to test whether signatures of past pathogen exposure could be identified by cataloging public T cell receptors. The study profiled the T cell repertoires of hundreds of subjects by immunosequencing and related them to cytomegalovirus serostatus. Along with the approximately 620-subject first cohort, a separate validation cohort of over a hundred different subjects was used. To predict cytomegalovirus infection status, the study brought together high-throughput TCR immunosequencing, statistical association of individual TCRs with disease status, and machine learning. A later analysis re-examined previously published TCR beta repertoires from over 500 donors and added high-resolution HLA genotyping to investigate patterns of TCR occurrence. The later analysis used no new phenotypic data to find candidate immune exposures, relying instead on TCR beta sequences and their occurrence across donors. To decide whether each TCR beta V gene segment behaved as functional or pseudogenic, an earlier analysis of 587 of the donors relied on high-throughput TCR beta sequencing. Donor age, sex, ethnicity and CMV serostatus were collected together with the repertoire data. In a later genetic analysis, genome-wide SNP genotypes for about 55% of the 666 donors were used, and that subset was treated as a discovery cohort. Every repertoire in the discovery cohort had been generated on one and the same sequencing platform. Class I and class II HLA loci were covered by the typing at four-digit resolution. Typing coverage differed by locus: A, B, C, DRB1 and DQB1 were typed in about 629-630 donors, DQA1 in 500 to 550, DPA1 in around 580, and DPB1 in just under 480. Roughly 5 DR-DQ haplotypes were handled as single units for association and clustering, since linkage in the cohort was strong. On average, around 200,000 unique TCR beta nucleotide sequences were sequenced per donor among 350 to 400 genotyped donors of the cohort, with 15% to 20% of those sequences being non-productive.

The cohort consisted of 670 or so healthy bone marrow donors. At the time of sampling, all cohort members were nominally healthy, though unrecorded immune exposures were likely present. The donor tested CMV seronegative, placing the donor among the approximately 360 seronegative members of the cohort. Every donor gave a peripheral blood sample, and the peripheral blood mononuclear cells from that sample were used for TCR beta sequencing. The Qiagen DNeasy Blood Extraction Kit was used to extract genomic DNA from the blood cell samples. In its sample, this clone was seen a few times. Its antigen is still unknown. No base-level quality is on record; no much larger clone is a single base apart. What the research found in general, with its limitations: According to a later analysis, most CMV-associated TCR beta chains appeared to be HLA-restricted, and the HLA associations seemed to be driven largely by CMV exposure. Because HLA typing was unavailable for some donors at each locus, only the typed subset was used in association tests. In both the original and validation cohorts, the classifier was reported to diagnose cytomegalovirus status with high specificity and sensitivity. Because counts were too low, roughly 16 rarely observed V segments, including chromosome 9 orphons, were excluded from the earlier analysis of 500 to 700 of the donors. The authors suggested that the approach could potentially be extended to other disease states and immunological phenotypes. Linkage disequilibrium might explain the correlated functional status among segregating V segments, but an unknown experimental factor could not be ruled out. Compared with the roughly 700-donor mean, donors in an Asian-associated ancestry cluster had fewer N-insertions in productive TCRs, according to a later genetic analysis. A few of the identified cytomegalovirus-associated TCR beta chains were confirmed in vitro to be specific for cytomegalovirus antigens. A cluster of highly shared sequence variants was judged likely to be a technical artifact of the sequencing pipeline. In the study, 164 TCR beta chains were listed as associated with cytomegalovirus. In a later analysis, several top co-occurrence clusters were reported to appear linked to parvovirus B19, influenza, CMV and Epstein-Barr virus. In a later analysis, HLA-associated TCR beta chains showed more clonal expansion and lower generation probabilities than non-associated chains that were equally common. Roughly uniform sequencing depth across donors was assumed in presence/absence analyses, although this assumption may not hold. A later analysis associated 17,000 or so TCR beta sequences with specific HLA alleles at a false discovery rate of 0.05. A further reported finding was that TCR beta sequences accurately predicted the HLA-A and HLA-B alleles for most subjects in the first cohort. A later analysis found that TCR association rates varied across HLA loci, with DRB1 alleles showing the most associated TCRs and HLA-C alleles the fewest. When HLA alleles, especially DR and DQ, strongly co-occurred, TCR associations were difficult to assign to individual alleles. CMV serostatus was the only immune exposure information available for the cohort. In a later genetic analysis, a missense DCLRE1C variant was associated with V-gene and J-gene trimming of TCR beta chains, and the association was replicated in an independent cohort. Most TCR sequences were seen in very few donors, while some public TCRs were found in many individuals. This cohort had only TCR beta chains sequenced, and the lack of alpha or paired-chain data limited which features could be detected. In an earlier analysis of approximately 590 of the donors, most TCR beta V segments appeared in productive rearrangements about 87% or about 30% of the time, broadly matching IMGT annotations.

Preparation of the library involved the immunoSEQ multiplex PCR assay. For the multiplex PCR, a mixture combining 60 forward primers for TCR Vbeta segments and 13 reverse primers for TCR Jbeta segments was used. The CDR3 region of rearranged TCR beta genes was amplified from genomic DNA with a multiplex PCR assay. On the Illumina HiSeq System, the amplified TCR beta libraries were sequenced as 87-base-pair reads. As for the authors' bioinformatics: Across the 640 or so repertoires, a later analysis counted approximately 83 million unique TCR beta chains, 9 million to 14 million of which were shared by at least two donors. Raw reads were error-corrected and collapsed into unique sequences with a nearest-neighbor algorithm that merged closely related sequences to remove PCR and sequencing errors. V, D and J gene segments were assigned by aligning CDR3 sequences to IMGT reference sequences. For a sequence to be retained, at least a six-nucleotide match to both a V gene segment and a J gene segment was required. A rearrangement counted as productive if the CDR3 had no stop codons and remained in frame with V and J, and every other rearrangement counted as non-productive. CDR3 was defined according to IMGT convention as the region running from the second conserved V-encoded cysteine to the conserved J-encoded phenylalanine. Sequences without an unambiguous match to a single V gene segment were excluded from the earlier analysis of approximately 600 of the donors. In an earlier analysis of approximately 590 of the donors, V segments were called functional above 56.7% productive rearrangements and were called segregating when the between-donor standard deviation exceeded 5%. A statistical classification framework was built for diagnosing cytomegalovirus status from the catalog of TCR beta chain sequences. In a later analysis, V and J genes were assigned by comparing TCR nucleotide sequences against IMGT/GENE-DB human TR gene sequences. Using the TCRdist pipeline, a later analysis assigned CDR3 sequences along with most-parsimonious VDJ recombination scenarios. In a later analysis, each TCR beta chain was defined by its CDR3 amino acid sequence together with its V-gene family, and reads without a unique V-gene family were excluded. As a way to deal with suspected cross-contamination and a sequencing artifact, a later analysis dropped under 600 nucleotide sequences that were highly shared and had low generation probability. In a later analysis, a clonal expansion index for each public chain was calculated from normalized within-repertoire ranks of inferred template counts. A later analysis computed generation probabilities with a VDJ recombination model fitted to out-of-frame rearrangements, and checked the results against IGoR. A later analysis scored TCR-TCR, TCR-HLA and TCR-CMV co-occurrence with hypergeometric tests, applying a repertoire-size bias correction to TCR pairs. False discovery rates were estimated in a later analysis by permuting HLA or CMV assignments 20 times. A later analysis grouped co-occurring TCRs with DBSCAN, adding TCRdist sequence similarity when clustering within HLA-allele-positive subsets. Repertoires with fewer than 30,000 or more than 120,000 public chains were left out of co-occurrence clustering, as were several repertoires with anomalous nucleotide sharing. The table was pulled from immuneACCESS by TCRdb, which kept in-frame rearrangements only. Such tables lose some clones; where checked, under half of the loss comes from unresolved V genes, and the rest has no known cause. The V and J calls and clone size are taken from that table; D and trimming were inferred from the DNA. This sample has 150,000 to 200,000 clones in its table, and around 84% of those were observed once. The ten largest clonotypes hold approximately 2% of the sample.

The source material was PBMCs. The sequence came from a young man in good health and CMV-seronegative.

Read as DNA, the sequence is TGTGCCAGCAGCCTGGGACATCAGAGCTATGGCTACACCTTC. It encodes CASSLGHQSYGYTF. The sequence is built from TRBV7-8 and TRBJ1-2; a tentative D match to TRBD1 spans 6 bases. The CDR3 measures 14 amino acids from cysteine to phenylalanine. The retained sequence is limited to the CDR3, 42 bases, with the frame set at the first base. V was cut back by 5 bases and J by 4 bases, leaving a gap of 14 bases between them. CDR1 and CDR2, per the germline V gene, are SGHVS and FQNEAQ.